One and the same sample provided the 17 T cell receptor beta chains below, sequenced in a study of T cells in Graves' hyperthyroidism and ophthalmopathy. Amplified TCR beta CDR3 regions derived from RNA transcripts. TCR CDR3 underwent first-round RT-PCR with the HTBI primer set. Each CDR3 protein is one row after TCRdb ran MiXCR on the multiplex PCR reads. Here the sample spans 240,000 or so distinct CDR3 sequences, roughly 15% being singletons. Sequenced: blood. Source of these receptors: a woman younger than 30 with Graves' ophthalmopathy.

This clonotype showed up many times. The rearrangement uses TRBV11-3 and TRBJ2-2; 8 positions agree with TRBD2. Germline CDR1 reads SGHNT; CDR2 reads YENEEA. This CDR3 has 15 amino acids. The J segment lost 2 bases and the V segment lost 5 bases, leaving 4 bases of the junction unmatched. The CDR3 nucleotides read TGTGCCAGCAGCACAAGCGGGGGTAACACCGGGGAGCTGTTTTTT. Translating gives CASSTSGGNTGELFF.

This clonotype came up many times. CDR3 sequence (DNA): TGTGCTAGTGGTTTGGTATGGACAGACAAATACAATGAGCAGTTCTTC. Translated, it gives CASGLVWTDKYNEQFF. The chain links TRBV12-5 to TRBJ2-1, with D perhaps matching TRBD1 (6 bases). V shed 0 bases and J shed 4 bases, with 13 bases lying between them. The CDR3 contains 16 residues. Germline V gene lookup returns CDR1 LGHNT and CDR2 FRNRAP.

This clonotype was seen ten or more times. This chain joins TRBV4-1 and TRBJ1-1, with D unclear. CDR3 length: 13 amino acids. In germline, CDR1 is MGHRA, CDR2 YSYEKL. V was pared by 1 base and J by 6 bases, with 9 bases between. The CDR3 loop is CASSQGLRPEAFF. The DNA of the CDR3 is TGCGCCAGCAGCCAAGGGCTGCGCCCTGAAGCTTTCTTT.

This clonotype was observed many times. This chain links TRBV7-9 with TRBJ2-7; D gene uncertain. V lost 4 bases, J lost 4 bases, and 17 bases lay in between. The germline V gene has CDR1 SEHNR and CDR2 FQNEAQ (reference sequence). The CDR3 covers 15 residues. CDR3 coding DNA: TGTGCCAGCAGCTCCCCCCCGTCAGGCACGTACGAGCAGTACTTC. It encodes CASSSPPSGTYEQYF.

This clonotype was seen repeatedly, ten times or more. V gene TRBV12-3 or TRBV12-4 combines with J gene TRBJ2-1, with TRBD2 matching over 10 bases. The J segment lost 1 base and the V segment lost 3 bases, leaving 9 bases of the junction unmatched. This CDR3 has 18 residues. CDR3 in DNA: TGTGCCAGCAGTTTTGCTAGCGGGAGCCCAAATTCCTACAATGAGCAGTTCTTC. Its translation: CASSFASGSPNSYNEQFF.

This clonotype was counted many times. The chain combines TRBV7-9 with TRBJ1-1, with no clear D. The V end was cut by 0 bases, the J end by 1 base, with 9 bases between. The CDR3 runs 15 residues. The germline gives CDR1 SEHNR, CDR2 FQNEAQ (reference sequence). In DNA, the CDR3 is TGTGCCAGCAGCTTAGCTCTAGGGCGGAACACTGAAGCTTTCTTT. As protein: CASSLALGRNTEAFF.

The chain couples TRBV27 to TRBJ2-1, with D perhaps assigned TRBD1 or TRBD2 (5 bases each). V was cut by 2 bases and J by 4 bases, with 12 bases left in between. CDR3 length equals 15 residues. Germline CDR1 MNHEY, CDR2 SMNVEV (reference sequence). The CDR3 sequence is CASSLRGVGYNEQFF. The DNA of the CDR3 is TGTGCCAGCAGTTTACGAGGGGTGGGGTACAATGAGCAGTTCTTC.

In its sample, this clonotype was seen many times. The V gene is TRBV6-6, the J gene TRBJ1-1; D remains unclear. The germline V gene has CDR1 MNHNY and CDR2 SVGAGI (reference sequence). V lost 8 bases, J lost 11 bases, and 15 bases lay in between. The CDR3 loop spans 11 amino acids. The CDR3 bases are TGTGCCAGCCAGTTTGGGAAGTGGGCTTTCTTT. Translating it yields CASQFGKWAFF.

This clonotype was counted many times. CDR3 sequence reads: CASSLVGGSGTEAFF. CDR3 bases: TGTGCCAGCAGTTTAGTTGGAGGGAGTGGCACTGAAGCTTTCTTT. This chain uses TRBV12-3 or TRBV12-4 with TRBJ1-1; D not certain. CDR3 length: 15 amino acids. Trimming cost V 1 base and J 4 bases, with 13 bases left between them.

To note about this clonotype: The junction departs from the called germline gene at one end, perhaps through a read error. This sequence joins TRBV2 and TRBJ2-7; 8 bases align to TRBD1. Germline V gives CDR1 SNHLY, CDR2 FYNNEI. CDR3 length equals 11 residues. The CDR3 DNA reads as TGTGCCTGCAGGGGGCCCAACGAGCAGTACTTC. It yields the protein CACRGPNEQYF.

This clonotype was observed at least ten times. This sequence joins TRBV6-5 and TRBJ1-5, with TRBD1 identical over 8 bases. The V segment lost 2 bases and the J segment 4 bases; nucleotides outside the gene matches: 4. The germline V gene encodes CDR1 MNHEY and CDR2 SVGAGI. CDR3 length: 15 amino acids. The CDR3 protein is CASSYRTGRNQPQHF. The CDR3 DNA follows: TGTGCCAGCAGTTACCGGACAGGGCGGAATCAGCCCCAGCATTTT.

This clonotype was observed many times. This could be a read error, since a much larger clone is one nucleotide away. The chain recombines TRBV11-2 with TRBJ2-3; a weak D match, TRBD2 (6 bases). In germline, CDR1 is SGHAT, CDR2 FQNNGV. The V end lost 6 bases, the J end lost 0 bases, and 13 bases lay between the germline ends. This CDR3 contains 15 residues. The CDR3 loop is CASSTASASTDTQYF. The CDR3 region has the DNA TGTGCCAGCAGTACGGCTAGCGCTAGCACAGATACGCAGTATTTT.

This chain links TRBV3-1 with TRBJ1-1, with D maybe TRBD1 (6 bases). Trimming removed 3 bases from V and 4 bases from J, with 18 bases in between. Per the germline V gene, CDR1 is LGHDT and CDR2 is YNNKEL (reference sequence). The CDR3 contains 16 residues. The CDR3 DNA is TGTGCCAGCAGCCATAGGGCGCAAACAGGGTCCACTGAAGCTTTCTTT. This translates into CASSHRAQTGSTEAFF.

Ten or more counts support this clonotype. This chain uses TRBV12-3 or TRBV12-4 with TRBJ1-1; D remains unclear. The CDR3 contains 13 residues. The ends were cut back, 3 bases at V and 4 bases at J, with 9 bases in the middle. The CDR3 sequence: CASSFDESTEAFF. CDR3 in DNA: TGTGCCAGCAGTTTTGACGAGAGCACTGAAGCTTTCTTT.

This sequence joins TRBV5-6 and TRBJ2-6; 8 positions match TRBD1. CDR1 and CDR2 (germline): SGHDT, YYEEEE. J gave up 0 bases and V 2 bases, and 7 bases lay outside the gene matches. The length of the CDR3 is 18 residues. The DNA of the CDR3 is TGTGCCAGCAGCTTTCTGGGACAGGCGTACTCTGGGGCCAACGTCCTGACTTTC. Translation gives CASSFLGQAYSGANVLTF.

This clonotype showed up many times. The chain has TRBV28 and TRBJ1-5; a possible D gene is TRBD1 (5 bases). Germline V gene lookup returns CDR1 MDHEN and CDR2 SYDVKM. V was shortened by 2 bases and J by 0 bases, with 11 bases between the two germline ends. This CDR3 region has 16 residues. The DNA of the CDR3 is TGTGCCAGCAGTTTAGGGACCGGGGGTAGCAATCAGCCCCAGCATTTT. Residues: CASSLGTGGSNQPQHF.

The J gene is TRBJ2-7, the V gene TRBV28, with 7 bases identical to TRBD1. CDR1 MDHEN and CDR2 SYDVKM come from the germline V gene. With V trimmed by 2 bases and J by 5 bases, 0 bases remained unmatched. The length of the CDR3 is 12 residues. CDR3 loop: CASSLQGDEQYV. The DNA of the CDR3 is TGTGCCAGCAGTTTACAGGGGGACGAGCAGTACGTC.